Detailed here is one T cell receptor (beta chain). Its antigen remains unidentified. These data originate in a study of T-cell memory formation after mild COVID-19. The study, taken as a whole, reports: Contracting clones from day 15 to 85 had balanced CD4/CD8; later expanders favoured CD4+.

TCRalpha and TCRbeta libraries used 5'RACE with constant-segment primers and UMIs. TCRdb analysed the 5' RACE reads with MiXCR anew, one entry per CDR3 protein. The sample holds roughly 550,000 distinct CDR3 sequences, over 20% seen once. Sample: PBMCs or a T cell subset sorted from them (not recorded which). The source is an adult woman who had mild COVID-19 (a few samples of this study predate the infection). Cell type and time point are not known.

The CDR3: CASSWTSGHSYEQYF. CDR3 in DNA: TGTGCCAGCAGCTGGACTAGCGGGCACTCCTACGAGCAGTACTTC. The chain links TRBV7-9 to TRBJ2-7; 11 positions agree with TRBD2. Per germline, CDR1 SEHNR and CDR2 FQNEAQ (reference sequence). The CDR3 is 15 residues long. V shed 4 bases and J 0 bases; nucleotides not matched to a gene: 2.